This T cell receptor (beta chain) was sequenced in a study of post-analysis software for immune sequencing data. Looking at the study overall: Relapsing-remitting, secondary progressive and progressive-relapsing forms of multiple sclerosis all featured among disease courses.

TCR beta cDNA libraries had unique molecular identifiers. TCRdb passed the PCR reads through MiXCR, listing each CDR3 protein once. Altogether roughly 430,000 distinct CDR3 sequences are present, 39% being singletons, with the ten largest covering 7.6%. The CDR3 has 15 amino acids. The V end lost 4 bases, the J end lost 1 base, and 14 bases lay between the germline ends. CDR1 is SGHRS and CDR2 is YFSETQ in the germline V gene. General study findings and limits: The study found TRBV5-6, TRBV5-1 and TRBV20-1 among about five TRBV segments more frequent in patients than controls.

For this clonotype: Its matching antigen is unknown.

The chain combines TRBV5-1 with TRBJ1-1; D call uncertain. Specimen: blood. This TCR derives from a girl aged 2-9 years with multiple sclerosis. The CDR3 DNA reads TGCGCCAGCAGCCCAGGACCTGGGGAGAACACTGAAGCTTTCTTT. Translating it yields CASSPGPGENTEAFF. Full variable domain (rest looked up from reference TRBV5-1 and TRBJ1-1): KAGVTQTPRYLIKTRGQQVTLSCSPISGHRSVSWYQQTPGQGLQFLFEYFSETQRNKGNFPGRFSGRQFSNSRSEMNVSTLELGDSALYLCASSPGPGENTEAFFGQGTRLTVV.